These 26 T cell receptor beta chains share one sample of origin, sequenced in a study of cytomegalovirus exposure and HLA in healthy donors. This PCR relied on a set of 60 Vbeta primers and 13 Jbeta primers. Sequencing used immunoSEQ multiplex PCR; TCRdb keeps in-frame clones, though not all of them. The sample consists of around 92,000 clones, over 70% of them appearing once. Source material: PBMCs. These receptors were collected from a girl aged 2 to 9 in good health and CMV-seropositive.

V is TRBV27 and J is TRBJ1-5, with 9 nucleotides matching TRBD1. Trimming at V came to 0 bases and at J to 7 bases, leaving 4 bases not matched to a gene. Germline loops: CDR1 MNHEY, CDR2 SMNVEV (reference sequence). CDR3 size: 15 residues. The CDR3 protein is CASSLSYRGHQPQHF. The CDR3 region has the DNA TGTGCCAGCAGTTTATCGTACAGGGGGCACCAGCCCCAGCATTTT.

The rearrangement uses TRBV2 and TRBJ2-2; 12 positions match TRBD2. With 4 bases clipped from V and 2 bases from J, the junction kept 11 bases outside the gene matches. Germline CDR1 reads SNHLY; CDR2 reads FYNNEI. There are 19 residues in the CDR3. In nucleotides, the CDR3 is TGTGCCAGCAGTGGATTCGCTAGCGGGAGGGACCGAAACACCGGGGAGCTGTTTTTT. Its translation: CASSGFASGRDRNTGELFF. The full variable domain, its missing parts supplied by reference TRBV2 and TRBJ2-2, is EPEVTQTPSHQVTQMGQEVILRCVPISNHLYFYWYRQILGQKVEFLVSFYNNEISEKSEIFDDQFSVERPDGSNFTLKIRSTKLEDSAMYFCASSGFASGRDRNTGELFFGEGSRLTVL.

Concerning this clone: Other nucleotide sequences in the sample specify the same CDR3. The chain employs TRBV6-5 and TRBJ2-7; 10 bases map to TRBD1. This CDR3 comprises 15 residues. CDR1 is MNHEY, CDR2 SVGAGI, per germline. Trimming took 4 bases from V and 2 from J; bases not matched to a gene: 5. CDR3 in amino acids: CASSSPGQGTYEQYF. The CDR3, as DNA: TGTGCCAGCAGTTCGCCGGGACAGGGGACCTACGAGCAGTACTTC.

The gene calls are TRBV6-6 and TRBJ1-4; TRBD1 matches 10 bases. Germline V gene lookup returns CDR1 MNHNY and CDR2 SVGAGI (reference sequence). Trimming at V came to 4 bases and at J to 7 bases, leaving 9 bases not matched to a gene. The CDR3 is 16 residues long. CDR3 sequence (DNA): TGTGCCAGCAGTTCCGACAGGGGGCACTTGAGTGAAAAACTGTTTTTT. It yields the protein CASSSDRGHLSEKLFF.

V and J are TRBV4-1 and TRBJ1-2; 9 bases line up with TRBD1. The CDR3 extends over 13 amino acids. Looked up from germline, CDR1 is MGHRA and CDR2 is YSYEKL. V shed 8 bases, J shed 4 bases, and the junction held 5 bases outside the gene matches. CDR3 amino acids: CASSGQGGYGYTF. The DNA for the CDR3 is TGCGCCAGCTCGGGACAGGGAGGCTATGGCTACACCTTC.

This chain connects TRBV6-1 to TRBJ2-2, with 9 nucleotides matching TRBD2. V dropped 4 bases and J dropped 2; count of bases not matched to a gene: 5. The CDR3 is 16 residues long. Germline lookup yields CDR1 MNHNS and CDR2 SASEGT. The CDR3 DNA reads TGTGCCAGCAGTGGACCTAGCGGGACAAACACCGGGGAGCTGTTTTTT. Residues: CASSGPSGTNTGELFF.

The V gene is TRBV10-1, the J gene TRBJ1-1; D unclear. Trimming took off 3 bases at V and 4 bases at J, with 9 bases between the two ends. The length of the CDR3 is 13 residues. Germline V gives CDR1 WNHNN, CDR2 SYGVQD (reference sequence). CDR3 loop: CASSESDTTEAFF. Written as DNA, the CDR3 is TGCGCCAGCAGTGAATCTGACACCACTGAAGCTTTCTTT.

This chain links TRBV6-5 with TRBJ2-1, with a weak D call TRBD1 (6 bases). The CDR3 spans 15 residues. Trimming took 2 bases from V and 4 from J, leaving 12 bases between them. Germline V gene sequence: CDR1 MNHEY, CDR2 SVGAGI. CDR3 amino acids: CASSYRTDPYNEQFF. The CDR3 bases are TGTGCCAGCAGTTACCGGACAGACCCATACAATGAGCAGTTCTTC.

Turning to this clone: At one of its ends the junction is not consistent with the germline gene, which may arise from a read error. The chain combines TRBV4-1 with TRBJ2-5, with a weak D call TRBD2 (5 bases). CDR1 is MGHRA and CDR2 is YSYEKL in the germline V gene. This CDR3 comprises 13 residues. The CDR3 spells CASSLRTGESQYF. The CDR3 DNA reads as TGCGCCAGCAGCCTACGGACTGGTGAGAGCCAGTACTTC.

V is TRBV7-2 and J is TRBJ2-7; D may be TRBD1 (6 bases). This CDR3 spans 15 amino acids. Germline V lookup: CDR1 SGHTA, CDR2 FQGNSA. Trimming shortened V by 1 base and J by 6 bases, and 16 bases separated the two germline ends. CDR3 loop: CASSLVWGRSSEQYF. The CDR3 DNA is TGTGCCAGCAGCTTAGTGTGGGGGCGATCTAGCGAGCAGTACTTC.

This clone was seen only once. The chain carries TRBV28 and TRBJ1-2; the D is unclear. The V gene lost 6 bases and the J gene lost 4 bases, with 9 bases spanning the gap. The germline CDR1 and CDR2 sequences are MDHEN and SYDVKM. The length of the CDR3 is 12 residues. CDR3 in amino acids: CASSPNSYGYTF. The CDR3 nucleotides read TGTGCCAGCAGCCCGAACAGCTATGGCTACACCTTC.

The V call is TRBV6-1, the J call TRBJ2-7; 7 nucleotides align to TRBD1. V trimming: 7 bases; J trimming: 1 base; junction bases outside the gene matches: 10. Germline CDR1 is MNHNS and CDR2 is SASEGT. The CDR3 runs to 15 residues. The CDR3 spells CASTSGTANSYEQYF. CDR3 coding DNA: TGTGCCAGCACCTCGGGGACAGCCAATTCCTACGAGCAGTACTTC.

V and J are TRBV5-1 and TRBJ1-3; TRBD1 aligns across 10 bases. The CDR3 is 15 amino acids. Germline CDR1 reads SGHRS; CDR2 reads YFSETQ. V dropped 5 bases and J dropped 2; count of bases not matched to a gene: 4. CDR3 region: CASSLGQGAGNTIYF. CDR3 sequence (DNA): TGCGCCAGCAGTTTAGGACAGGGGGCTGGAAACACCATATATTTT.

This chain links TRBV6-1 with TRBJ2-7; 8 bases align to TRBD1. CDR1 is MNHNS, CDR2 SASEGT, per germline. Trimming removed 6 bases from V and 3 bases from J; junction bases left unmatched: 7. The CDR3 has 14 residues. CDR3 loop: CASRIGTGNYEQYF. The CDR3 DNA reads TGTGCCAGCAGGATCGGGACAGGAAACTACGAGCAGTACTTC.

The chain joins TRBV29-1 to TRBJ2-3, with no clear D. There are 12 residues in the CDR3. The germline CDR1 and CDR2 sequences are SQVTM and ANQGSEA. V shed 4 bases and J shed 1 base, with 6 bases lying between them. CDR3 protein: CSVVFGTDTQYF. CDR3 DNA sequence: TGCAGCGTTGTCTTTGGCACAGATACGCAGTATTTT.

The chain has TRBV30 and TRBJ2-5, with 9 bases identical to TRBD2. From germline, CDR1 is GTSNPN and CDR2 SVGIG (reference sequence). The CDR3 length is 16 residues. Trimming cost V 1 base and J 4 bases; bases outside gene matches: 10. The CDR3 reads CAWSGGGGRAGETQYF. CDR3 coding DNA: TGTGCCTGGAGTGGGGGTGGCGGGAGGGCCGGAGAGACCCAGTACTTC.

The rearrangement joins TRBV14 to TRBJ2-5; D may be TRBD2 (6 bases). The length of the CDR3 is 14 residues. The V gene lost 3 bases and the J gene lost 2 bases, with 10 bases spanning the gap. Germline CDR1 and CDR2: SGHDN and FVKESK. The CDR3 loop is CASSQIGTQETQYF. In nucleotides, the CDR3 is TGTGCCAGCAGCCAGATCGGGACTCAAGAGACCCAGTACTTC.

This chain joins TRBV7-9 and TRBJ2-5; 7 nucleotides agree with TRBD1. This CDR3 spans 17 amino acids. The ends lost 0 bases at V and 3 bases at J; junction bases unmatched: 10. Germline V lookup: CDR1 SEHNR, CDR2 FQNEAQ (reference sequence). CDR3 in amino acids: CASSLARGPVGKETQYF. In nucleotides, the CDR3 is TGTGCCAGCAGCTTAGCGAGGGGGCCGGTCGGTAAAGAGACCCAGTACTTC.

V usage is TRBV5-1 and J usage is TRBJ2-5, with TRBD1 matching 8 bases. CDR3 length: 15 residues. The germline gives CDR1 SGHRS, CDR2 YFSETQ. Unmatched junction bases numbered 11, after V lost 5 bases and J lost 5 bases. DNA of the CDR3: TGCGCCAGCAGTCCGCGGGACAGGCGTGAGGAGACCCAGTACTTC. Protein product: CASSPRDRREETQYF.

V usage is TRBV27 and J usage is TRBJ1-5, with 7 positions matching TRBD1. CDR1 and CDR2 (germline): MNHEY, SMNVEV (reference sequence). J gave up 3 bases and V 7 bases, and 9 bases lay outside the gene matches. This CDR3 contains 15 residues. The CDR3 nucleotides are TGTGCCAGCACCATCCCCGGGACAGTCAATCAGCCCCAGCATTTT. Translated: CASTIPGTVNQPQHF.

The J gene is TRBJ2-7, the V gene TRBV27; no definite D call. Trimming removed 5 bases from V and 6 bases from J, with 8 bases in between. Germline CDR1 MNHEY, CDR2 SMNVEV (reference sequence). The CDR3 sequence is 11 residues long. The CDR3 protein is CASSAGFEQYF. The DNA for the CDR3 is TGTGCCAGCAGTGCAGGCTTCGAGCAGTACTTC.

V is TRBV30 and J is TRBJ2-5; 9 bases align to TRBD1. The V gene's germline CDR1 is GTSNPN and CDR2 SVGIG (reference sequence). Trimming took 2 bases from V and 4 from J; bases not matched to a gene: 11. The CDR3 covers 16 residues. The CDR3 spells CAWSPGGQGIRETQYF. The CDR3 nucleotides are TGTGCCTGGAGTCCAGGGGGACAGGGTATTCGAGAGACCCAGTACTTC.

CDR3 amino acids: CASSPGQGAEAFF. CDR3 sequence (DNA): TGTGCCAGCTCACCGGGACAGGGGGCTGAAGCTTTCTTT. The rearrangement joins TRBV18 to TRBJ1-1; 11 positions agree with TRBD1. V shed 3 bases, J shed 6 bases, and the junction held 0 bases outside the gene matches. Germline loops: CDR1 KGHSH, CDR2 LQKENI. The CDR3 totals 13 residues. Together with reference TRBV18 and TRBJ1-1, the CDR3 gives the full variable domain: NAGVMQNPRHLVRRRGQEARLRCSPMKGHSHVYWYRQLPEEGLKFMVYLQKENIIDESGMPKERFSAEFPKEGPSILRIQQVVRGDSAAYFCASSPGQGAEAFFGQGTRLTVV.

A single count supports this clone. CDR3 protein: CASSEASSGSYEQYF. The CDR3 DNA is TGTGCCAGCAGTGAAGCGTCTAGCGGATCCTACGAGCAGTACTTC. The V gene is TRBV6-1, the J gene TRBJ2-7; TRBD2 aligns across 7 bases. CDR1 MNHNS and CDR2 SASEGT come from the germline V gene. V trimming: 0 bases; J trimming: 1 base; junction bases outside the gene matches: 3. This CDR3 comprises 15 residues.

This chain joins TRBV4-1 and TRBJ1-2; 7 bases align to TRBD1. This CDR3 has 15 residues. Germline loops: CDR1 MGHRA, CDR2 YSYEKL. Germline trimming cut 2 bases from V and 5 bases from J; bases unmatched to any gene: 8. The CDR3: CASSQPRTGLYGYTF. CDR3 bases: TGCGCCAGCAGCCAACCGCGGACAGGACTATATGGCTACACCTTC.

The chain carries TRBV28 and TRBJ2-7; TRBD1 matches at 11 bases. The germline gives CDR1 MDHEN, CDR2 SYDVKM. There are 13 residues in the CDR3. Trimming cost V 6 bases and J 4 bases; bases outside gene matches: 2. In nucleotides, the CDR3 is TGTGCCAGCAGAGGGGACAGGGGGTACGAGCAGTACTTC. It codes for CASRGDRGYEQYF.